This T cell receptor beta chain was sequenced during a study of CD8+ T cells in alopecia areata. Study results and limitations: Across lesional scalp, and particularly alopecia totalis/universalis, clonality surpassed that of normal scalp. Sequencing of scalp tissue also captures the resident alphabeta T cells of normal skin.

V lost 7 bases and J lost 9; bases outside the gene matches: 3. The CDR3 is made up of 11 amino acids. Germline V gene lookup returns CDR1 SNHLY and CDR2 FYNNEI. Points on this clone: What it recognizes is unknown.

Sequencing relied on a cDNA template that was reverse transcribed from extracted RNA. The method was immunoSEQ multiplex PCR; TCRdb's version includes in-frame clones alone and lacks a portion of them. The profile covers 180,000 or so clones, with about 70% appearing a single time and roughly 10% taken by the ten largest. The TCR originated in a human donor with alopecia areata. The specimen comprised CD8+ T cells sorted from blood, sampled at week 0. The chain employs TRBV2 and TRBJ2-1; 7 bases are a match to TRBD2. In DNA form, the CDR3 reads TGTGCCAGCACGGGAGGACCTGAGCAGTTCTTC. This sequence encodes CASTGGPEQFF.